These 5 T cell receptor beta chains were all obtained from the same sample, sequenced in a study of blood T cell repertoires in COVID-19. Here immunoSEQ multiplex PCR was the method, and the copy in TCRdb shows in-frame clones only, minus some. The sample includes about 70,000 clones, 70% to 85% of them seen just once. Material: peripheral blood. The receptors stem from a woman between 65 and 79 years old with acute or convalescent COVID-19.

J is TRBJ2-7 and V is TRBV11-2; the match to TRBD1 covers 10 bases. V lost 4 bases and J lost 4; bases outside the gene matches: 1. Germline V gene lookup returns CDR1 SGHAT and CDR2 FQNNGV. The CDR3 is 13 residues long. The CDR3 nucleotides read TGTGCCAGCAGCTGGACAGGGGGTTACGAGCAGTACTTC. Protein sequence: CASSWTGGYEQYF.

Here the CDR3 reads CASSTPSKGLTGELFF. Here the CDR3 DNA reads TGTGCCAGCAGCACCCCCTCCAAGGGGCTCACCGGGGAGCTGTTTTTT. The V call is TRBV9, the J call TRBJ2-2; TRBD1 is a possible D gene (5 bases). The CDR3 consists of 16 residues. The V and J ends lost 4 bases and 4 bases respectively, with 17 bases between them. Germline CDR1 reads SGDLS; CDR2 reads YYNGEE.

The chain has TRBV9 and TRBJ1-1, with D perhaps TRBD1 (5 bases). Germline loops: CDR1 SGDLS, CDR2 YYNGEE. The CDR3 loop spans 17 amino acids. Between the trimmed V and J ends, which lost 0 bases and 1 base, there was a span of 16 bases. CDR3 amino acids: CASSVGGRGNSNTEAFF. The CDR3 nucleotides read TGTGCCAGCAGCGTAGGGGGGAGGGGTAACTCGAACACTGAAGCTTTCTTT. Complete variable domain (other parts from reference TRBV9 and TRBJ1-1): DSGVTQTPKHLITATGQRVTLRCSPRSGDLSVYWYQQSLDQGLQFLIQYYNGEERAKGNILERFSAQQFPDLHSELNLSSLELGDSALYFCASSVGGRGNSNTEAFFGQGTRLTVV.

The chain links TRBV2 to TRBJ2-7, with TRBD1 matching 7 bases. With V trimmed by 8 bases and J by 2 bases, 9 bases remained unmatched. The germline gives CDR1 SNHLY, CDR2 FYNNEI. The CDR3 has 14 amino acids. The CDR3 region is CASSLGQPPYEQYF. The CDR3, as DNA: TGTGCCAGCTCTTTGGGACAGCCACCCTACGAGCAGTACTTC. The full variable domain, its missing parts supplied by reference TRBV2 and TRBJ2-7, is EPEVTQTPSHQVTQMGQEVILRCVPISNHLYFYWYRQILGQKVEFLVSFYNNEISEKSEIFDDQFSVERPDGSNFTLKIRSTKLEDSAMYFCASSLGQPPYEQYFGPGTRLTVT.

The chain couples TRBV30 to TRBJ1-5, with D uncertain. CDR1 is GTSNPN, CDR2 SVGIG, per germline (reference sequence). The CDR3 has 14 amino acids. Trimming shortened V by 1 base and J by 0 bases, and 7 bases separated the two germline ends. CDR3 region: CAWSAGSSNQPQHF. Written as DNA, the CDR3 is TGTGCCTGGAGTGCGGGGAGTAGCAATCAGCCCCAGCATTTT. Full variable domain (rest looked up from reference TRBV30 and TRBJ1-5): SQTIHQWPATLVQPVGSPLSLECTVEGTSNPNLYWYRQAAGRGLQLLFYSVGIGQISSEVPQNLSASRPQDRQFILSSKKLLLSDSGFYLCAWSAGSSNQPQHFGDGTRLSIL.